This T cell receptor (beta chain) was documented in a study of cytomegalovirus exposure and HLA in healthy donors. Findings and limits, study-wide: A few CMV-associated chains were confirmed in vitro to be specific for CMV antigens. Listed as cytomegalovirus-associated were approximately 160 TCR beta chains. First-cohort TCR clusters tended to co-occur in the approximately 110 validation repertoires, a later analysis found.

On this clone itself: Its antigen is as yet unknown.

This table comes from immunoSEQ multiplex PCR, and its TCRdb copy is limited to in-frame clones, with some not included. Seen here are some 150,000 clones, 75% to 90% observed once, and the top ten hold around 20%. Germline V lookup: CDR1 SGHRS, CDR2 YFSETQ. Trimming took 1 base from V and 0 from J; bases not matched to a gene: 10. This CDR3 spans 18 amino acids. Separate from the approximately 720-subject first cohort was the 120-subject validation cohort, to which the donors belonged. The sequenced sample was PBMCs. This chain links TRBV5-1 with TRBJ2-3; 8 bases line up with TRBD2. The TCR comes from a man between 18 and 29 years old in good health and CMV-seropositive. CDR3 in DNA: TGCGCCAGCAGCTTGATCGTCTTCAGCGGGAGCAGCACAGATACGCAGTATTTT. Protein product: CASSLIVFSGSSTDTQYF.